These 23 T cell receptor beta chains originate from one sample sequenced in a study of blood T cell repertoires in COVID-19. The protocol was immunoSEQ multiplex PCR, while the TCRdb copy is restricted to in-frame clones and leaves out a portion. The sample contains approximately 320,000 clones, 85% to 90% of which appear only once. Sequencing was performed on peripheral blood. The receptors stem from a woman under 40 with COVID-19, enrolled during active disease.

The chain recombines TRBV9 with TRBJ2-2; D gene ambiguous. The V gene lost 4 bases and the J gene lost 2 bases, with 6 bases spanning the gap. The CDR3 totals 13 residues. Germline CDR1 reads SGDLS; CDR2 reads YYNGEE. The CDR3 region has the DNA TGTGCCAGCAGCTTTATAAACACCGGGGAGCTGTTTTTT. Protein: CASSFINTGELFF.

The rearrangement links TRBV25-1 to TRBJ1-2, with TRBD1 matching 7 bases. The CDR3 covers 14 residues. V shed 8 bases, J shed 7 bases, and the junction held 13 bases outside the gene matches. CDR1 and CDR2 from the germline V gene are MGHDK and SYGVNS. The chain's CDR3 is CASQNYRGWRGYTF. DNA of the CDR3: TGTGCCAGCCAGAACTACAGGGGATGGCGTGGCTACACCTTC.

This sequence joins TRBV18 and TRBJ1-1; TRBD1 matches 8 bases. This CDR3 comprises 17 residues. J lost 6 bases, V lost 3 bases, and 15 bases had no gene match. Germline V gives CDR1 KGHSH, CDR2 LQKENI. The chain's CDR3 is CASSPRGLTNRGAEAFF. DNA for the CDR3: TGTGCCAGCTCACCCAGGGGGTTGACAAACAGGGGGGCTGAAGCTTTCTTT.

This chain uses TRBV4-1 with TRBJ1-2, with no clear D. This CDR3 comprises 15 residues. CDR1 MGHRA and CDR2 YSYEKL come from the germline V gene. V was cut by 1 base and J by 1 base, with 10 bases left in between. The DNA for the CDR3 is TGCGCCAGCAGCCAAGGGGGAGGGTTTAACTATGGCTACACCTTC. Protein: CASSQGGGFNYGYTF.

The rearrangement links TRBV7-9 to TRBJ2-5, with D unclear. This CDR3 spans 13 amino acids. CDR1 is SEHNR, CDR2 FQNEAQ, per germline (reference sequence). Trimming stripped 7 bases from V and 2 bases from J, with 11 bases between. CDR3 loop: CASTPSGQETQYF. Here the CDR3 DNA reads TGTGCCAGCACGCCCTCCGGGCAAGAGACCCAGTACTTC.

This rearrangement joins TRBV11-2 to TRBJ1-2; D may be TRBD1 (5 bases). The CDR3 has 14 residues. V gave up 0 bases and J gave up 6 bases, with 11 bases separating them. Germline V gives CDR1 SGHAT, CDR2 FQNNGV. CDR3 in amino acids: CASSLDAGDDGYTF. The DNA for the CDR3 is TGTGCCAGCAGCTTAGACGCGGGGGATGATGGCTACACCTTC.

This sequence joins TRBV7-6 and TRBJ2-5, with TRBD2 as a possible D gene (6 bases). Trimming stripped 5 bases from V and 6 bases from J, with 19 bases between. Germline V gives CDR1 SGHVS, CDR2 FNYEAQ. The CDR3 is 15 residues long. The DNA of the CDR3 is TGTGCCAGCAGCCCAAGGACGGGGAGGCAACAGACCCAGTACTTC. Protein: CASSPRTGRQQTQYF.

The chain links TRBV7-8 to TRBJ1-3; D gene ambiguous. The CDR3 is 14 residues long. The V gene lost 1 base and the J gene lost 4 bases, with 8 bases spanning the gap. Germline CDR1 reads SGHVS; CDR2 reads FQNEAQ. As DNA, the CDR3 is TGTGCCAGCAGCTTAGTCCCAGTAGGAAACACCATATATTTT. It translates to CASSLVPVGNTIYF.

V usage is TRBV7-2 and J usage is TRBJ1-6; D is undetermined. The CDR3 is made up of 17 amino acids. Germline CDR1 and CDR2: SGHTA and FQGNSA. V shed 1 base and J shed 0 bases, with 10 bases lying between them. The CDR3 sequence: CASSLVRFSSYNSPLHF. The CDR3 nucleotides are TGTGCCAGCAGCTTAGTGAGGTTTAGCTCCTATAATTCACCCCTCCACTTT.

The gene calls are TRBV5-4 and TRBJ2-7; TRBD1 aligns across 7 bases. Germline loops: CDR1 SGHNT, CDR2 YYREEE (reference sequence). The CDR3 is made up of 14 amino acids. V was clipped by 3 bases and J by 0 bases; unmatched bases: 3. CDR3 sequence: CASSSWDSSYEQYF. The CDR3, as DNA: TGTGCCAGCAGCTCGTGGGACAGCTCCTACGAGCAGTACTTC.

This rearrangement joins TRBV5-4 to TRBJ2-1; D unresolved. This CDR3 contains 13 residues. Germline V gives CDR1 SGHNT, CDR2 YYREEE (reference sequence). The V and J ends lost 8 bases and 3 bases respectively, with 12 bases between them. The CDR3 loop reads CASLNFGYNEQFF. The CDR3 DNA is TGTGCCAGTCTAAATTTTGGCTACAATGAGCAGTTCTTC.

V is TRBV2 and J is TRBJ1-6; possibly TRBD1 for D (6 bases). This CDR3 spans 14 amino acids. Trimming shortened V by 6 bases and J by 5 bases, and 11 bases separated the two germline ends. Germline V CDR1 and CDR2: SNHLY, FYNNEI. CDR3 DNA: TGTGCCAGCAGCAGAGGACAGAATAATTCACCCCTCCACTTT. This encodes CASSRGQNNSPLHF.

The sample holds one count of this clone. The chain employs TRBV27 and TRBJ2-3; 10 nucleotides match TRBD1. CDR1 and CDR2 (germline): MNHEY, SMNVEV (reference sequence). The length of the CDR3 is 13 residues. Germline trimming cut 6 bases from V and 5 bases from J; bases unmatched to any gene: 2. This chain's CDR3 is CASSDRGQDTQYF. CDR3 bases: TGTGCCAGCAGCGACAGGGGGCAAGATACGCAGTATTTT.

The chain employs TRBV12-3 or TRBV12-4 and TRBJ2-5; 9 nucleotides agree with TRBD1. The CDR3 loop spans 12 amino acids. The V and J ends lost 5 bases and 12 bases, in that order; junction bases with no gene match: 7. CDR3 nucleotides: TGTGCCAGCAGTAAGGACAGGGGAGCGGAGTACTTC. This sequence encodes CASSKDRGAEYF.

The V and J genes are TRBV2 and TRBJ2-1, with a possible D match to TRBD1 (6 bases). The V and J ends lost 9 bases and 7 bases respectively, with 19 bases between them. The length of the CDR3 is 14 residues. Germline V gives CDR1 SNHLY, CDR2 FYNNEI. The CDR3 is CARSPVGTINEQFF. The CDR3 DNA reads as TGTGCCAGGAGCCCCGTGGGGACAATTAATGAGCAGTTCTTC.

The genes are TRBV11-1 and TRBJ2-5; 10 bases fit TRBD2. The CDR3 is made up of 15 amino acids. The V and J ends lost 3 bases and 5 bases, in that order; junction bases with no gene match: 6. The germline V gene encodes CDR1 SGHAT and CDR2 FQDESV (reference sequence). The CDR3 reads CASSFSGGAGETQYF. The CDR3 region has the DNA TGTGCCAGCAGCTTCAGCGGGGGGGCCGGGGAGACCCAGTACTTC.

The chain has TRBV29-1 and TRBJ1-1; 7 nucleotides align to TRBD1. The germline V gene has CDR1 SQVTM and CDR2 ANQGSEA. V trimming: 4 bases; J trimming: 0 bases; junction bases outside the gene matches: 2. CDR3 length: 13 amino acids. The CDR3 sequence: CSVAGQLNTEAFF. CDR3 coding DNA: TGCAGCGTTGCGGGACAGTTGAACACTGAAGCTTTCTTT.

This chain links TRBV27 with TRBJ1-2; D not certain. The ends were cut back, 5 bases at V and 0 bases at J, with 13 bases in the middle. CDR1 MNHEY and CDR2 SMNVEV come from the germline V gene (reference sequence). This CDR3 spans 15 amino acids. The CDR3 sequence: CASSPRAGTNYGYTF. The CDR3 DNA sequence: TGTGCCAGCAGTCCCCGAGCCGGGACTAACTATGGCTACACCTTC.

The chain is built from TRBV18 and TRBJ1-4; D is ambiguous. V lost 1 base, J lost 1 base, and 10 bases lay in between. The CDR3 length is 16 residues. Germline CDR1 reads KGHSH; CDR2 reads LQKENI. CDR3 in DNA: TGTGCCAGCTCACCACGGGCCGCGGGAACTAATGAAAAACTGTTTTTT. Protein: CASSPRAAGTNEKLFF.

The chain employs TRBV7-8 and TRBJ2-1; D gene ambiguous. The CDR3 totals 12 residues. Germline CDR1 and CDR2: SGHVS and FQNEAQ. V lost 5 bases to trimming and J lost 4 bases, with 6 bases between them. The CDR3 protein is CASSLPYNEQFF. In DNA form, the CDR3 reads TGTGCCAGCAGCCTCCCATACAATGAGCAGTTCTTC.

The CDR3 region has the DNA TGCGCCAGCAGCCCTACAGGGCGGACTGGAAACACCATATATTTT. Translation: CASSPTGRTGNTIYF. The rearrangement links TRBV4-1 to TRBJ1-3; tentatively, D is TRBD1 (6 bases). V gave up 4 bases and J gave up 2 bases, with 12 bases separating them. In germline, CDR1 is MGHRA, CDR2 YSYEKL. CDR3 size: 15 residues.

This chain uses TRBV27 with TRBJ1-2; D possibly corresponds to TRBD1 (6 bases). CDR1 is MNHEY, CDR2 SMNVEV, per germline (reference sequence). V lost 0 bases, J lost 0 bases, and 11 bases lay in between. CDR3 length: 16 residues. The CDR3 sequence: CASSLSGGLANYGYTF. The CDR3 DNA follows: TGTGCCAGCAGTTTATCTGGGGGCCTCGCTAACTATGGCTACACCTTC.

The chain links TRBV6-6 to TRBJ1-5, with a weak D call TRBD1 (6 bases). The CDR3 consists of 16 residues. The V and J ends lost 2 bases and 2 bases respectively, with 13 bases between them. Germline assignment: CDR1 MNHNY and CDR2 SVGAGI (reference sequence). CDR3 region: CASSYAVSGGNQPQHF. The CDR3 nucleotides read TGTGCCAGCAGTTACGCGGTATCAGGGGGCAATCAGCCCCAGCATTTT.